The 13 T cell receptor beta chains presented below share a single source sample, sequenced in a study of shared clonotypes between healthy human individuals. TCRdb keeps only in-frame clones here, not all; method: immunoSEQ multiplex PCR. The sample has about 610,000 clones, 97% seen once. Sequenced sample: naive CD4+ T cells sorted from blood. Subset indicated: CD45RA+ positively selected. These receptors all come from a woman between 25 and 40 years old in good health.

V gene TRBV4-2 combines with J gene TRBJ2-1, with D unresolved. The CDR3 is made up of 13 amino acids. The V end was cut by 1 base, the J end by 5 bases, with 6 bases between. The germline gives CDR1 LGHNA, CDR2 YNFKEQ. DNA for the CDR3: TGTGCCAGCAGCCAAGTTGCGGACAATGAGCAGTTCTTC. Translating it yields CASSQVADNEQFF.

The chain couples TRBV27 to TRBJ2-3; tentatively, D is TRBD2 (7 bases). CDR3 length: 16 residues. Germline values: CDR1 MNHEY, CDR2 SMNVEV (reference sequence). Between the trimmed V and J ends, which lost 7 bases and 0 bases, there was a span of 17 bases. CDR3 protein: CASIRRGRGSTDTQYF. The CDR3 DNA is TGTGCCAGCATCAGGCGGGGGCGAGGGAGCACAGATACGCAGTATTTT.

The chain employs TRBV19 and TRBJ2-6; 8 bases fit TRBD1. Germline V gives CDR1 LNHDA, CDR2 SQIVND (reference sequence). The V gene end was trimmed by 5 bases and the J gene end by 0 bases; junction bases not matched to a gene: 15. CDR3 length: 20 residues. CDR3 in DNA: TGTGCCAGTAGTTTCGTCGGCCCGGACAGGGCCGGCTCTGGGGCCAACGTCCTGACTTTC. It translates to CASSFVGPDRAGSGANVLTF.

J is TRBJ2-6 and V is TRBV19; tentative D call: TRBD1 (6 bases). Germline V gene sequence: CDR1 LNHDA, CDR2 SQIVND (reference sequence). This CDR3 spans 14 amino acids. Deletions cut 4 bases from V and 4 bases from J, with 8 bases between. The CDR3 protein is CASSTGDGANVLTF. CDR3 nucleotide sequence: TGTGCCAGTAGTACAGGGGACGGGGCCAACGTCCTGACTTTC.

The genes are TRBV21-1 and TRBJ1-2. TRBV21-1 is tagged as a pseudogene. This CDR3 has 18 amino acids. CDR3 nucleotides: TGTGCCAGCAGCAAAGTTCGTGGGGAACAAAAAACTAACTATGGCTACACCTTC. This sequence encodes CASSKVRGEQKTNYGYTF.

The chain combines TRBV5-1 with TRBJ2-3; 9 nucleotides align to TRBD1. CDR3 length: 16 amino acids. Germline loops: CDR1 SGHRS, CDR2 YFSETQ. Trimming at V came to 4 bases and at J to 6 bases, leaving 12 bases not matched to a gene. In DNA form, the CDR3 reads TGCGCCAGCAGCAGCGGGGTGGGGACAGGGATCGATACGCAGTATTTT. Translating gives CASSSGVGTGIDTQYF.

For the CDR3, the DNA is TGCGCCAGCAGCGGACAGAGCGGATTGGGGGGCTACACCTTC. Its translation is CASSGQSGLGGYTF. The chain is built from TRBV5-1 and TRBJ1-2; TRBD1 is a possible D gene (6 bases). This CDR3 contains 14 residues. V was cut by 4 bases and J by 8 bases, with 18 bases left in between. Germline V gene sequence: CDR1 SGHRS, CDR2 YFSETQ.

The table lists this clone with a count of one. This chain links TRBV6-4 with TRBJ1-1; D remains unclear. The CDR3 sequence is 13 residues long. Trimming cost V 5 bases and J 0 bases, with 7 bases left between them. Germline CDR1 and CDR2: MRHNA and SNTAGT. The DNA of the CDR3 is TGTGCCAGCAGTTGGGAGGTGAACACTGAAGCTTTCTTT. It translates to CASSWEVNTEAFF.

The chain couples TRBV18 to TRBJ1-5; no clear D gene. The germline gives CDR1 KGHSH, CDR2 LQKENI. Trimming pared 6 bases from V and 6 bases from J, leaving 18 bases between. CDR3 size: 15 residues. The CDR3 DNA reads as TGTGCCAGCTCCCAAGAGGTAGGGTCTGGTCAGCCCCAGCATTTT. Protein sequence: CASSQEVGSGQPQHF.

V and J are TRBV5-1 and TRBJ2-5, with a weak D call TRBD2 (5 bases). CDR3 length: 13 amino acids. V shed 1 base and J shed 5 bases, with 9 bases lying between them. CDR1 and CDR2 from the germline V gene are SGHRS and YFSETQ. The CDR3 loop reads CASSLNKRETQYF. CDR3 bases: TGCGCCAGCAGCTTGAACAAGCGGGAGACCCAGTACTTC.

CDR3 sequence reads: CASRRGPDLEAFF. The CDR3 DNA is TGTGCCAGCAGGAGGGGGCCCGACCTTGAAGCTTTCTTT. The chain carries TRBV6-5 and TRBJ1-1; 7 bases are shared with TRBD1. Germline V lookup: CDR1 MNHEY, CDR2 SVGAGI. Germline trimming cut 6 bases from V and 7 bases from J; bases unmatched to any gene: 8. CDR3 size: 13 residues.

The chain is built from TRBV28 and TRBJ1-1; possible D gene TRBD1, 6 bases. The CDR3 length is 14 residues. V dropped 4 bases and J dropped 5 bases, with 14 bases sitting between them. In germline, CDR1 is MDHEN, CDR2 SYDVKM. CDR3 coding DNA: TGTGCCAGCAGTTCGCATACAGGGTGGACTGAAGCTTTCTTT. Amino acid sequence: CASSSHTGWTEAFF. The complete variable domain, with remaining parts taken from reference TRBV28 and TRBJ1-1, reads DVKVTQSSRYLVKRTGEKVFLECVQDMDHENMFWYRQDPGLGLRLIYFSYDVKMKEKGDIPEGYSVSREKKERFSLILESASTNQTSMYLCASSSHTGWTEAFFGQGTRLTVV.

J is TRBJ2-5 and V is TRBV7-2; D remains unclear. This CDR3 has 12 amino acids. Germline values: CDR1 SGHTA, CDR2 FQGNSA. V was trimmed by 1 base and J by 1 base, leaving 1 base between them. CDR3 loop: CASSLGQETQYF. The CDR3 region has the DNA TGTGCCAGCAGCTTAGGCCAAGAGACCCAGTACTTC.